This T cell receptor beta chain emerged from a study of blood T cell repertoires in COVID-19. V shed 5 bases, J shed 2 bases, and the junction held 4 bases outside the gene matches. Germline assignment: CDR1 MGHDK and CDR2 SYGVNS. This CDR3 comprises 16 residues. Method: immunoSEQ multiplex PCR; TCRdb's copy keeps in-frame clones and lacks some. The sample yields roughly 110,000 clones, approximately 90% seen once. The sequenced sample consisted of peripheral blood. The receptor was isolated from a human donor with acute or convalescent COVID-19. The donor label of this sample is uncertain. The chain employs TRBV25-1 and TRBJ2-3; 13 bases map to TRBD2. CDR3 sequence: CASSWTSGGLTDTQYF. The CDR3 nucleotides read TGTGCCAGCAGTTGGACTAGCGGGGGCCTCACAGATACGCAGTATTTT.